Following are 13 T cell receptor beta chains from one sample sequenced in a study of shared clonotypes between healthy human individuals. Libraries were prepared by immunoSEQ multiplex PCR; TCRdb keeps only in-frame clonotypes and omits some of them. The table has approximately 2.5 million clones, more than 90% seen once. Source material: naive CD4+ T cells sorted from blood. Indicated subset: CD45RA+ positively selected. The receptors come from a man aged 18 to 30 in good health.

Comments on this clone: This sample also contains other DNA sequences that code for the same CDR3. The chain couples TRBV2 to TRBJ2-2, with 9 bases matching TRBD2. The CDR3 spans 15 residues. The V and J ends lost 5 bases and 1 base, in that order; junction bases with no gene match: 2. Germline V gene lookup returns CDR1 SNHLY and CDR2 FYNNEI. For the CDR3, the DNA is TGTGCCAGCAGTCTGACTAGCGGGAACACCGGGGAGCTGTTTTTT. Translating it yields CASSLTSGNTGELFF.

V is TRBV2 and J is TRBJ1-5; D is possibly TRBD1 (6 bases). The CDR3 loop spans 14 amino acids. Between the trimmed V and J ends, which lost 4 bases and 3 bases, there was a span of 10 bases. The germline gives CDR1 SNHLY, CDR2 FYNNEI. The CDR3, as DNA: TGTGCCAGCAGTGGACAGGTCTTCAATCAGCCCCAGCATTTT. It is translated as CASSGQVFNQPQHF.

The chain uses TRBV19 and TRBJ2-7; TRBD2 agrees at 7 bases. Germline CDR1 and CDR2: LNHDA and SQIVND (reference sequence). Unmatched junction bases numbered 8, after V lost 9 bases and J lost 3 bases. There are 13 residues in the CDR3. The DNA of the CDR3 is TGTGCCAGCCGCGCGGGGGAGGGCTACGAGCAGTACTTC. Translated, it gives CASRAGEGYEQYF.

J is TRBJ2-3 and V is TRBV10-3, with 15 bases that match TRBD2. J gave up 6 bases and V 10 bases, and 8 bases lay outside the gene matches. The CDR3 has 15 residues. Germline V gene data show CDR1 as ENHRY and CDR2 as SYGVKD. The CDR3 region has the DNA TGTGCCACTGGACTAGCGGGGGGGCCCTCCGATACGCAGTATTTT. The encoded protein is CATGLAGGPSDTQYF.

J is TRBJ1-1 and V is TRBV28; 9 bases align to TRBD1. After removal of 6 bases from V and 3 bases from J, the junction contained 14 bases not matched to a gene. This CDR3 is built from 17 residues. Germline lookup yields CDR1 MDHEN and CDR2 SYDVKM. For the CDR3, the DNA is TGTGCCAGCAGCCACACTCTCGATTGGACAGGGGACACTGAAGCTTTCTTT. It yields the protein CASSHTLDWTGDTEAFF.

The chain couples TRBV13 to TRBJ2-7, with TRBD1 matching 8 bases. J lost 6 bases, V lost 5 bases, and 3 bases had no gene match. The CDR3 has 12 amino acids. In germline, CDR1 is PRHDT, CDR2 FYEKMQ (reference sequence). DNA for the CDR3: TGTGCCAGCAGCCACGGGACAGGCGAGCAGTACTTC. Residues: CASSHGTGEQYF.

This clone was counted a single time. V gene TRBV7-8 combines with J gene TRBJ2-5; the D gene is possibly TRBD1 (6 bases). Trimming left V 5 bases short and J 4 bases short, with 23 bases between. CDR3 length: 17 residues. CDR1 SGHVS and CDR2 FQNEAQ come from the germline V gene. CDR3 loop: CASSPTVRQASGETQYF. The DNA for the CDR3 is TGTGCCAGCAGCCCAACGGTGAGACAGGCGTCAGGAGAGACCCAGTACTTC.

This rearrangement joins TRBV18 to TRBJ2-7, with D maybe TRBD1 (5 bases). Trimming cost V 3 bases and J 2 bases, with 14 bases left between them. CDR1 is KGHSH and CDR2 is LQKENI in the germline V gene. The CDR3 length is 15 residues. The CDR3 DNA follows: TGTGCCAGCTCACCGAGACAGAAGATTACCTACGAGCAGTACTTC. Its protein product is CASSPRQKITYEQYF.

The chain is built from TRBV7-3 and TRBJ2-2; D ambiguous. The germline CDR1 and CDR2 sequences are SGHTA and FQGTGA. The V and J ends lost 0 bases and 4 bases respectively, with 9 bases between them. The CDR3 contains 15 residues. CDR3 in amino acids: CASSLTPATTGELFF. As DNA, the CDR3 is TGTGCCAGCAGCTTAACCCCGGCCACCACCGGGGAGCTGTTTTTT.

CDR3 protein: CASSLGGNQAQTYGYTF. The CDR3 region has the DNA TGTGCCAGCAGCTTAGGAGGTAACCAGGCCCAAACCTATGGCTACACCTTC. V is TRBV7-2 and J is TRBJ1-2; D is uncertain. This CDR3 is 17 amino acids long. V shed 1 base and J shed 4 bases, with 19 bases lying between them. Germline V gene data show CDR1 as SGHTA and CDR2 as FQGNSA. Complete variable domain (other parts from reference TRBV7-2 and TRBJ1-2): GAGVSQSPSNKVTEKGKDVELRCDPISGHTALYWYRQSLGQGLEFLIYFQGNSAPDKSGLPSDRFSAERTGGSVSTLTIQRTQQEDSAVYLCASSLGGNQAQTYGYTFGSGTRLTVV.

The V call is TRBV30, the J call TRBJ1-1; D is ambiguous. V lost 4 bases to trimming and J lost 3 bases, with 9 bases between them. CDR1 and CDR2 (germline): GTSNPN, SVGIG (reference sequence). The CDR3 consists of 12 residues. This CDR3 reads CAWTFEDTEAFF. The CDR3 DNA reads as TGTGCCTGGACGTTCGAGGACACTGAAGCTTTCTTT.

A note on this clone: The sample contains more than one DNA sequence encoding this CDR3. The chain links TRBV5-1 to TRBJ2-3, with 10 bases aligning to TRBD2. The V gene's germline CDR1 is SGHRS and CDR2 YFSETQ. J lost 3 bases, V lost 0 bases, and 4 bases had no gene match. CDR3 length equals 16 residues. CDR3 protein: CASSLDLAGATDTQYF. CDR3 DNA: TGCGCCAGCAGCTTGGATCTAGCGGGGGCGACAGATACGCAGTATTTT.

The sample holds one count of this clone. At the DNA level, this CDR3 is encoded by other sequences in the same sample as well. This rearrangement joins TRBV5-4 to TRBJ2-5; TRBD2 matches 8 bases. Germline values: CDR1 SGHNT, CDR2 YYREEE (reference sequence). Unmatched junction bases numbered 5, after V lost 5 bases and J lost 5 bases. The CDR3 has 13 amino acids. Here the CDR3 DNA reads TGTGCCAGCAGTTGGGGACTAGGGGAGACCCAGTACTTC. It specifies CASSWGLGETQYF.